The 25 T cell receptor beta chains given below trace back to one sample, sequenced in a study of shared clonotypes between healthy human individuals. The assay was immunoSEQ multiplex PCR, and TCRdb's table has in-frame clones only and misses some. The sample lists about 2 million clones; just under 95% were seen once. Naive CD8 cells lacked CD45RO, underwent positive selection for CCR7 and left out terminally differentiated effector memory CD45RA+ cells. The sample comprised naive CD8+ T cells sorted from blood. All receptors derive from a man younger than 35 in good health.

The chain uses TRBV27 and TRBJ2-7; D might be TRBD1 (6 bases). From germline, CDR1 is MNHEY and CDR2 SMNVEV (reference sequence). The CDR3 extends over 16 amino acids. Trimming took off 3 bases at V and 2 bases at J, with 17 bases between the two ends. This CDR3 reads CASSFSVGTTTYEQYF. CDR3 in DNA: TGTGCCAGCAGTTTTAGTGTGGGGACAACTACCTACGAGCAGTACTTC.

V and J are TRBV12-5 and TRBJ2-5; TRBD2 agrees at 7 bases. The CDR3 length is 16 residues. Looked up from germline, CDR1 is LGHNT and CDR2 is FRNRAP. With V trimmed by 8 bases and J by 2 bases, 14 bases remained unmatched. CDR3 sequence: CASWGEGLAAQETQYF. Written as DNA, the CDR3 is TGTGCTAGTTGGGGTGAGGGGCTAGCGGCGCAAGAGACCCAGTACTTC.

This rearrangement joins TRBV4-1 to TRBJ1-5; 8 bases fit TRBD1. The V gene end was trimmed by 4 bases and the J gene end by 5 bases; junction bases not matched to a gene: 7. The CDR3 covers 15 residues. CDR1 MGHRA and CDR2 YSYEKL come from the germline V gene. The chain's CDR3 is CASSPSRGPDQPQHF. The DNA of the CDR3 is TGCGCCAGCAGCCCCTCCAGGGGGCCCGATCAGCCCCAGCATTTT.

The chain has TRBV27 and TRBJ1-5; TRBD1 matches at 8 bases. The CDR3 totals 15 residues. Trimming took 10 bases from V and 4 from J; bases not matched to a gene: 12. CDR1 is MNHEY and CDR2 is SMNVEV in the germline V gene (reference sequence). CDR3 DNA sequence: TGTGCCACCGGCCAGCAGGGGGCCATTAATCAGCCCCAGCATTTT. Protein sequence: CATGQQGAINQPQHF.

This chain connects TRBV5-1 to TRBJ2-1, with 9 positions matching TRBD2. This CDR3 has 16 residues. Trimming removed 0 bases from V and 3 bases from J; junction bases left unmatched: 4. Per germline, CDR1 SGHRS and CDR2 YFSETQ. The CDR3 spells CASSLEASGVYNEQFF. In nucleotides, the CDR3 is TGCGCCAGCAGCTTGGAGGCTAGCGGGGTCTACAATGAGCAGTTCTTC.

The gene calls are TRBV4-3 and TRBJ2-2; the D call may be TRBD1 or TRBD2 (6 bases each). This CDR3 is 15 amino acids long. V was shortened by 4 bases and J by 4 bases, with 13 bases between the two germline ends. Per germline, CDR1 LGHNA and CDR2 YSLEER. CDR3 sequence reads: CASSLLGGGTGELFF. The CDR3 DNA is TGCGCCAGCAGCCTACTCGGGGGCGGCACCGGGGAGCTGTTTTTT.

The J gene is TRBJ2-1, the V gene TRBV6-1, with D possibly called TRBD1 or TRBD2 (6 bases each). The CDR3 totals 20 residues. V gave up 3 bases and J gave up 1 base, with 25 bases separating them. Germline values: CDR1 MNHNS, CDR2 SASEGT. This chain's CDR3 is CASSDSWEEGGQESYNEQFF. The CDR3 DNA follows: TGTGCCAGCAGTGATTCGTGGGAGGAGGGGGGTCAGGAATCCTACAATGAGCAGTTCTTC.

V is TRBV6-5 and J is TRBJ1-1, with D maybe TRBD1 (5 bases). The CDR3 has 14 residues. Germline V gene data show CDR1 as MNHEY and CDR2 as SVGAGI. V was clipped by 0 bases and J by 5 bases, with 10 bases between them. The CDR3 nucleotides read TGTGCCAGCAGTTACTCGGGGGGGTGGACTGAAGCTTTCTTT. The encoded protein is CASSYSGGWTEAFF.

The V call is TRBV18, the J call TRBJ2-7; D is ambiguous. This CDR3 has 17 amino acids. Germline V gives CDR1 KGHSH, CDR2 LQKENI. Trimming shortened V by 0 bases and J by 1 base, and 16 bases separated the two germline ends. DNA for the CDR3: TGTGCCAGCTCACCACCTAATAGAACCGCTCTATCCTACGAGCAGTACTTC. It yields the protein CASSPPNRTALSYEQYF.

This clone was counted many times. This chain connects TRBV9 to TRBJ1-4; D remains ambiguous. The germline V and J ends were trimmed by 0 bases and 8 bases, with 14 bases remaining between them. Germline assignment: CDR1 SGDLS and CDR2 YYNGEE. There are 15 residues in the CDR3. As DNA, the CDR3 is TGTGCCAGCAGCGTAGGTGCAGATTCTCACGAAAAACTGTTTTTT. It yields the protein CASSVGADSHEKLFF.

The chain is built from TRBV6-5 and TRBJ2-7, with TRBD2 matching 8 bases. There are 14 residues in the CDR3. The germline V gene has CDR1 MNHEY and CDR2 SVGAGI. V dropped 2 bases and J dropped 6; count of bases not matched to a gene: 6. The CDR3 loop reads CASSYIGREAEQYF. CDR3 sequence (DNA): TGTGCCAGCAGTTACATCGGGCGGGAGGCCGAGCAGTACTTC.

The chain carries TRBV28 and TRBJ1-4, with D tentatively TRBD1 (5 bases). Germline V CDR1 and CDR2: MDHEN, SYDVKM. Trimming stripped 3 bases from V and 6 bases from J, with 14 bases between. The CDR3 is 15 amino acids. The CDR3 reads CASSFAAGLDEKLFF. CDR3 sequence (DNA): TGTGCCAGCAGTTTTGCGGCAGGGCTTGATGAAAAACTGTTTTTT.

The chain links TRBV7-9 to TRBJ2-7; no firm D call. Germline loops: CDR1 SEHNR, CDR2 FQNEAQ (reference sequence). Trimming removed 3 bases at V and 4 bases at J, with 10 bases between. CDR3 size: 13 residues. In nucleotides, the CDR3 is TGTGCCAGCAGCTTTGCCCAGCTGTACGAGCAGTACTTC. It translates to CASSFAQLYEQYF.

Concerning this clone: Different DNA sequences within this sample yield the same CDR3. The V call is TRBV19, the J call TRBJ2-1, with TRBD2 matching over 8 bases. J lost 3 bases, V lost 3 bases, and 4 bases had no gene match. This CDR3 is 15 amino acids long. Germline V gene lookup returns CDR1 LNHDA and CDR2 SQIVND (reference sequence). CDR3 DNA sequence: TGTGCCAGTAGTATTCTTCTAGCGGGCTACAATGAGCAGTTCTTC. Translating gives CASSILLAGYNEQFF.

The V and J genes are TRBV30 and TRBJ2-7, with D unclear. The CDR3 contains 13 residues. Germline assignment: CDR1 GTSNPN and CDR2 SVGIG (reference sequence). V lost 2 bases and J lost 4, with 12 bases in between. This CDR3 reads CAWSRNSLYEQYF. For the CDR3, the DNA is TGTGCCTGGAGTAGGAATAGCCTGTACGAGCAGTACTTC.

This sequence joins TRBV2 and TRBJ2-2; TRBD2 matches 12 bases. Trimming cost V 3 bases and J 3 bases; bases outside gene matches: 5. Germline lookup yields CDR1 SNHLY and CDR2 FYNNEI. The CDR3 covers 17 residues. CDR3 sequence reads: CASSDLAGGPDTGELFF. The CDR3 nucleotides are TGTGCCAGCAGTGATCTAGCGGGAGGGCCTGACACCGGGGAGCTGTTTTTT.

The rearrangement uses TRBV30 and TRBJ2-7; the D is unclear. Trimming took 0 bases from V and 6 from J, leaving 9 bases between them. CDR3 length equals 12 residues. Germline V gene sequence: CDR1 GTSNPN, CDR2 SVGIG (reference sequence). The CDR3 spells CAWSVGPREQYF. The CDR3 DNA is TGTGCCTGGAGTGTCGGCCCTCGCGAGCAGTACTTC. The whole variable domain, filled in from reference TRBV30 and TRBJ2-7, reads SQTIHQWPATLVQPVGSPLSLECTVEGTSNPNLYWYRQAAGRGLQLLFYSVGIGQISSEVPQNLSASRPQDRQFILSSKKLLLSDSGFYLCAWSVGPREQYFGPGTRLTVT.

The chain recombines TRBV29-1 with TRBJ2-1, with 7 bases matching TRBD2. CDR1 and CDR2 (germline): SQVTM, ANQGSEA. The CDR3 is 16 amino acids. V was clipped by 2 bases and J by 5 bases; unmatched bases: 12. As DNA, the CDR3 is TGCAGCGTTGAATTGGGCGGGGGTAAACCAAACAATGAGCAGTTCTTC. This encodes CSVELGGGKPNNEQFF.

With respect to this clone: Other nucleotide sequences in the sample specify the same CDR3. The chain carries TRBV4-1 and TRBJ1-5; no clear D. The CDR3 loop spans 13 amino acids. The germline CDR1 and CDR2 sequences are MGHRA and YSYEKL. Trimming removed 1 base at V and 4 bases at J, with 5 bases between. Here the CDR3 DNA reads TGCGCCAGCAGCCAAGGATTGAATCAGCCCCAGCATTTT. It is translated as CASSQGLNQPQHF.

The rearrangement links TRBV9 to TRBJ2-7; 8 positions agree with TRBD1. Germline V lookup: CDR1 SGDLS, CDR2 YYNGEE. Trimming cost V 3 bases and J 0 bases; bases outside gene matches: 5. There are 15 residues in the CDR3. CDR3 residues: CASSAGGELSYEQYF. As DNA, the CDR3 is TGTGCCAGCAGCGCAGGGGGCGAGCTCTCCTACGAGCAGTACTTC.

The chain combines TRBV30 with TRBJ1-2, with D perhaps TRBD1 (5 bases). This CDR3 region has 15 residues. The germline CDR1 and CDR2 sequences are GTSNPN and SVGIG (reference sequence). Between the trimmed V and J ends, which lost 0 bases and 1 base, there was a span of 12 bases. The CDR3 is CAWSVGTSLNYGYTF. The CDR3 region has the DNA TGTGCCTGGAGTGTAGGGACCAGCCTTAACTATGGCTACACCTTC.

The chain recombines TRBV19 with TRBJ2-5, with D perhaps TRBD2 (6 bases). Trimming removed 1 base at V and 7 bases at J, with 10 bases between. Germline CDR1 and CDR2: LNHDA and SQIVND (reference sequence). The CDR3 is 13 amino acids. The CDR3 bases are TGTGCCAGTAGTATAGGGGGGGATGGGACCCAGTACTTC. Translated: CASSIGGDGTQYF.

This chain connects TRBV11-3 to TRBJ2-3; D gene unclear. V dropped 1 base and J dropped 2 bases, with 4 bases sitting between them. The CDR3 contains 13 residues. The V gene's germline CDR1 is SGHNT and CDR2 YENEEA. The CDR3 reads CASSLAATDTQYF. For the CDR3, the DNA is TGTGCCAGCAGCTTAGCCGCCACAGATACGCAGTATTTT.

Here the CDR3 DNA reads TGTGCCAGCAGTACCCCCGGGACAGAAATCGATCAGCCCCAGCATTTT. Amino acids: CASSTPGTEIDQPQHF. The chain is built from TRBV7-8 and TRBJ1-5; 7 bases are a match to TRBD1. Germline CDR1 and CDR2: SGHVS and FQNEAQ. The V segment lost 6 bases and the J segment 5 bases; nucleotides outside the gene matches: 13. This CDR3 is 16 amino acids long.

The chain couples TRBV10-2 to TRBJ2-7; perhaps TRBD2 as D (6 bases). V was shortened by 6 bases and J by 4 bases, with 13 bases between the two germline ends. Germline assignment: CDR1 WSHSY and CDR2 SAAADI. The CDR3 is 13 residues long. The CDR3 reads CASRMEGYYEQYF. The CDR3 DNA sequence: TGCGCCAGCAGGATGGAGGGCTATTACGAGCAGTACTTC.